This entry concerns a single T cell receptor beta chain. The data originate from a study of PD-L1 blockade in urothelial cancer. Study-level information: Male patients with bladder-origin urothelial cancer numbered about nine tenths of the roughly 30. Analysis of the blood was performed 3 weeks (second dose) and 6 weeks after treatment start.

Per-patient samples, pretreatment and on-treatment, numbered 1 to 8. Profiled with immunoSEQ multiplex PCR; TCRdb holds only in-frame clones, not every one. The sample consists of under 130,000 clones, about 85% of them appearing once. The CDR3 runs 14 residues. From germline, CDR1 is ENHRY and CDR2 SYGVKD. After removal of 6 bases from V and 2 bases from J, the junction contained 6 bases not matched to a gene. The receptor was isolated from a man in his fifties or sixties with urothelial cancer. This chain links TRBV10-3 with TRBJ2-7, with 8 bases that match TRBD2. Here the sequenced sample was PBMCs, taken around atezolizumab (anti-PD-L1) treatment. The CDR3 DNA follows: TGTGCCATCAGGTTCGGGAGGGACGCCTACGAGCAGTACTTC. It codes for CAIRFGRDAYEQYF.